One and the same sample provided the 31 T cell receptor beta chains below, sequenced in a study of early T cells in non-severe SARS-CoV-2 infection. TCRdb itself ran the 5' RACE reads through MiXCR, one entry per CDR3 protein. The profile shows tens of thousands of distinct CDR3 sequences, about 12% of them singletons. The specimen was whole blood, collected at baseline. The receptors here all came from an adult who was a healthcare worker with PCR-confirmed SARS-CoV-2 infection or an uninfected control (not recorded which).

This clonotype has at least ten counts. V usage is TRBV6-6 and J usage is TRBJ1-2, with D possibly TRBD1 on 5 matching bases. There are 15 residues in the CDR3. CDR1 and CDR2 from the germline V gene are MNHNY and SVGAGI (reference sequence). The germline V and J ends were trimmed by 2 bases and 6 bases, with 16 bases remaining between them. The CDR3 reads CASSYNDWGRDGYTF. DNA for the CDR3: TGTGCCAGCAGTTACAACGATTGGGGCAGGGATGGCTACACCTTC.

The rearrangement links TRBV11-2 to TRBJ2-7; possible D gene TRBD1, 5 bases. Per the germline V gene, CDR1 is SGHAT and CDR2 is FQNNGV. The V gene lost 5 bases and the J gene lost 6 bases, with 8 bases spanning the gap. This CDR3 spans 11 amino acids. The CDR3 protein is CASSLQGEQYF. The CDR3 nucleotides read TGTGCCAGCAGCCTCCAGGGCGAGCAGTACTTC.

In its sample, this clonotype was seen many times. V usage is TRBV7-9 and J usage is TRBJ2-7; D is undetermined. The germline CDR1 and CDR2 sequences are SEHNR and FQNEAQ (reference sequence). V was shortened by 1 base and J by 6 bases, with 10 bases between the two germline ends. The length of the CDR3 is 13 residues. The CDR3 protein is CASSLGASSEQYF. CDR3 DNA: TGTGCCAGCAGCTTAGGGGCATCAAGCGAGCAGTACTTC.

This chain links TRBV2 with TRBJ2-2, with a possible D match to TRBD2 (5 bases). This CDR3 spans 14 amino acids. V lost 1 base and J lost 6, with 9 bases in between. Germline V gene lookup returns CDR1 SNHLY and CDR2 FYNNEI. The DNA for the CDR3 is TGTGCCAGCAGTGAAGGTCGGGGAGCCGGGGAGCTGTTTTTT. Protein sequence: CASSEGRGAGELFF.

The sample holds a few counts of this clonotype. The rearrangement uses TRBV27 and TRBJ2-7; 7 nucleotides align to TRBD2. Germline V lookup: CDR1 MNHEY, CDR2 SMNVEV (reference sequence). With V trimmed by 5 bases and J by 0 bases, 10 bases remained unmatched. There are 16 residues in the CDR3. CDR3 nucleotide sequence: TGTGCCAGCAGTCCTATTCTAGCGGCGAGCTCCTACGAGCAGTACTTC. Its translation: CASSPILAASSYEQYF.

In DNA, the CDR3 is TGTGCCAGCAGCCCTCCGGGAAGGGGAGAGACCCAGTACTTC. As protein: CASSPPGRGETQYF. The chain couples TRBV11-2 to TRBJ2-5, with D perhaps TRBD1 or TRBD2 (5 bases each). The CDR3 consists of 14 residues. Germline V lookup: CDR1 SGHAT, CDR2 FQNNGV. The V end lost 5 bases, the J end lost 4 bases, and 14 bases lay between the germline ends.

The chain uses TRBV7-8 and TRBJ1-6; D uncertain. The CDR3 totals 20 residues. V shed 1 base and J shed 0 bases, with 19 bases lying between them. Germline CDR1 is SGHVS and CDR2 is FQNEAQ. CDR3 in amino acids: CASSLVSPTGIISYNSPLHF. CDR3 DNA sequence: TGTGCCAGCAGCTTAGTTTCCCCTACCGGGATCATCTCCTATAATTCACCCCTCCACTTT.

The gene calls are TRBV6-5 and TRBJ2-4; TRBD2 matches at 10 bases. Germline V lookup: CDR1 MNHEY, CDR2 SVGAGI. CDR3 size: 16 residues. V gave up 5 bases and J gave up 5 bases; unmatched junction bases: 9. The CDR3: CASSRSGTSAENIQYF. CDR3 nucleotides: TGTGCCAGCAGTCGCTCCGGGACTAGCGCCGAAAACATTCAGTACTTC.

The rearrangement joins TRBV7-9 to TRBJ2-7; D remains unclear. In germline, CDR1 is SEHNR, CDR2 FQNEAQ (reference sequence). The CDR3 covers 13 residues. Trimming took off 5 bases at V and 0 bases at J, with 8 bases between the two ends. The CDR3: CASSPVVSYEQYF. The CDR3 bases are TGTGCCAGCAGCCCCGTGGTCTCCTACGAGCAGTACTTC. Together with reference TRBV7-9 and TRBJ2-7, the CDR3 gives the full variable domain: DTGVSQNPRHKITKRGQNVTFRCDPISEHNRLYWYRQTLGQGPEFLTYFQNEAQLEKSRLLSDRFSAERPKGSFSTLEIQRTEQGDSAMYLCASSPVVSYEQYFGPGTRLTVT.

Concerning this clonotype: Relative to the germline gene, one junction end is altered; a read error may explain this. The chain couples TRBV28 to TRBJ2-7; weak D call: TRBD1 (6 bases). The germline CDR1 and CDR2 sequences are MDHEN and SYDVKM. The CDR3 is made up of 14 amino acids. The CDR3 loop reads CASSTGLAPYEQNF. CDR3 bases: TGTGCCAGCAGTACAGGGTTAGCCCCCTACGAGCAGAACTTC.

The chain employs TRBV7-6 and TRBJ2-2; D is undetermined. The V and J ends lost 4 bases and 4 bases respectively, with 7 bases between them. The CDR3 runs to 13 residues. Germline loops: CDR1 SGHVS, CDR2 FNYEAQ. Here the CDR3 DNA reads TGTGCCAGCAGCTACGCAGCCACCGGGGAGCTGTTTTTT. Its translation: CASSYAATGELFF.

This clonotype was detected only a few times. CDR3 DNA sequence: TGTGCCAGCAGCCGGGGGACTAGCGCAAACGGAGATACGCAGTATTTT. Its protein is CASSRGTSANGDTQYF. This chain joins TRBV11-2 and TRBJ2-3, with 10 bases matching TRBD2. V dropped 5 bases and J dropped 5; count of bases not matched to a gene: 10. CDR1 is SGHAT, CDR2 FQNNGV, per germline. The CDR3 is 16 residues long.

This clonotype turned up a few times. This chain's CDR3 is CASSVTGPYNEQFF. The CDR3 DNA reads as TGTGCCAGCAGTGTGACGGGACCCTACAATGAGCAGTTCTTC. This chain joins TRBV2 and TRBJ2-1; D assignment may be TRBD1 or TRBD2 (5 bases each). The germline V gene has CDR1 SNHLY and CDR2 FYNNEI. The V end was cut by 4 bases, the J end by 2 bases, with 9 bases between. CDR3 length equals 14 residues.

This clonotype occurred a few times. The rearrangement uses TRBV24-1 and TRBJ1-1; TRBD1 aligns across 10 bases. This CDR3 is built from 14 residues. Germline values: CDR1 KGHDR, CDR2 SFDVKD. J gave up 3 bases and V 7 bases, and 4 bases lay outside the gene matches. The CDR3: CATRGTGVDTEAFF. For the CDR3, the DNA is TGTGCCACCAGGGGGACAGGGGTTGACACTGAAGCTTTCTTT.

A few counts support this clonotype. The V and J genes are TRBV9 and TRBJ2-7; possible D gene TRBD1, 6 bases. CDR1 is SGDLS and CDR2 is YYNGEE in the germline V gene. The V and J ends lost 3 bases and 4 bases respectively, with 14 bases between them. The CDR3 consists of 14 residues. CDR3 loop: CASSGGQRPYEQYF. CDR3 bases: TGTGCCAGCAGCGGCGGACAGAGACCTTACGAGCAGTACTTC.

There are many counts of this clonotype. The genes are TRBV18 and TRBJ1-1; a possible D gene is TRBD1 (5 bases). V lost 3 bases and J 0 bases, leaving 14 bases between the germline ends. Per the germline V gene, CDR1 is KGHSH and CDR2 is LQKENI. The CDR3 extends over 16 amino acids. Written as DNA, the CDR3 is TGTGCCAGCTCACCCCCGAGGGGAACGGTGAACACTGAAGCTTTCTTT. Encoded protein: CASSPPRGTVNTEAFF. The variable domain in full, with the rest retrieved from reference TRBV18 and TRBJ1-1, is NAGVMQNPRHLVRRRGQEARLRCSPMKGHSHVYWYRQLPEEGLKFMVYLQKENIIDESGMPKERFSAEFPKEGPSILRIQQVVRGDSAAYFCASSPPRGTVNTEAFFGQGTRLTVV.

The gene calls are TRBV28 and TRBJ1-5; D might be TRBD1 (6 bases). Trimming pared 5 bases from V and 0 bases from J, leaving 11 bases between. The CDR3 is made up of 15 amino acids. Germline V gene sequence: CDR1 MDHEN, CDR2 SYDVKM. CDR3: CASSTGGYSNQPQHF. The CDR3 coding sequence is TGTGCCAGCAGTACCGGGGGCTATAGCAATCAGCCCCAGCATTTT.

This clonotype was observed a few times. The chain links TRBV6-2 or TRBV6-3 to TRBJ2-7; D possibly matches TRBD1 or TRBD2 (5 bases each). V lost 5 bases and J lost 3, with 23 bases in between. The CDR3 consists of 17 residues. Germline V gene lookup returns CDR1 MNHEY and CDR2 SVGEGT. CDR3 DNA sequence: TGTGCCAGCAGTAACCGTTCAGGGTCAGGGAGAAACTACGAGCAGTACTTC. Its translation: CASSNRSGSGRNYEQYF.

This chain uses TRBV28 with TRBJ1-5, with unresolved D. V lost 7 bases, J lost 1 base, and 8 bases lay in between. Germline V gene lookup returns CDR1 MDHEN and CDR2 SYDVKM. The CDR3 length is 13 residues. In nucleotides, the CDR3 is TGTGCCAGCACTTCTACGAGCAATCAGCCCCAGCATTTT. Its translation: CASTSTSNQPQHF.

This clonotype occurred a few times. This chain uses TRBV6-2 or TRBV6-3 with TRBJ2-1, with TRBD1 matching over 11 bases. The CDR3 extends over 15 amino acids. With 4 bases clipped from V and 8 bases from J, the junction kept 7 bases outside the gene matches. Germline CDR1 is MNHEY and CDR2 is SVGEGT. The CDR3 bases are TGTGCCAGCAGTTTCCCCCGGACAGGGGGCTATGAGCAGTTCTTC. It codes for CASSFPRTGGYEQFF.

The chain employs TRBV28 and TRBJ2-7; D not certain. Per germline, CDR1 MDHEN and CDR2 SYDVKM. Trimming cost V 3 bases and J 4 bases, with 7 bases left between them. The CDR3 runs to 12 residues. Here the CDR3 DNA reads TGTGCCAGCAGTTTGAAGTGGTACGAGCAGTACTTC. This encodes CASSLKWYEQYF.

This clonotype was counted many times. In DNA, the CDR3 is TGTGCCAGCAGTTTAAGGGACTTAGGGGATACGCAGTATTTT. Its protein is CASSLRDLGDTQYF. The chain recombines TRBV12-3 or TRBV12-4 with TRBJ2-3; D is possibly TRBD2 (6 bases). V gave up 2 bases and J gave up 6 bases, with 12 bases separating them. This CDR3 has 14 residues.

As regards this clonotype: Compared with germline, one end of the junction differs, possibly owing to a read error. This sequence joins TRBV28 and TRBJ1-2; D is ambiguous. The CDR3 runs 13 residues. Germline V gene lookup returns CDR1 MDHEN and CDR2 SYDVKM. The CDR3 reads CVSSWPPAYGYTF. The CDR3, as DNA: TGTGTCAGCAGTTGGCCCCCAGCTTATGGCTACACCTTC.

CDR3 protein: CASGLNFRNTGELFF. The CDR3 DNA sequence: TGTGCTAGTGGTTTAAATTTCCGGAACACCGGGGAGCTGTTTTTT. The chain is built from TRBV12-5 and TRBJ2-2; D is ambiguous. Germline loops: CDR1 LGHNT, CDR2 FRNRAP. The CDR3 spans 15 residues. V was pared by 3 bases and J by 1 base, with 9 bases between.

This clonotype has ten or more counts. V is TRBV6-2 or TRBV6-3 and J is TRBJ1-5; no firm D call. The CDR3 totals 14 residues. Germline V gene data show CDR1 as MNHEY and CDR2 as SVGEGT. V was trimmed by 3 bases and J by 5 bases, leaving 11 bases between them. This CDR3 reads CASSYTGKYQPQHF. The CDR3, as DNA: TGTGCCAGCAGTTATACCGGAAAGTATCAGCCCCAGCATTTT.

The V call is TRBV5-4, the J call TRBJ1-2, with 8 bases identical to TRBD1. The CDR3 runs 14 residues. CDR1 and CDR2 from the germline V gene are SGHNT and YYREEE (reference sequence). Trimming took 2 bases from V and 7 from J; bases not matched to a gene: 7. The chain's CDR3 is CASSFKQGGIGYTF. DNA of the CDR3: TGTGCCAGCAGCTTTAAACAGGGGGGGATTGGCTACACCTTC.

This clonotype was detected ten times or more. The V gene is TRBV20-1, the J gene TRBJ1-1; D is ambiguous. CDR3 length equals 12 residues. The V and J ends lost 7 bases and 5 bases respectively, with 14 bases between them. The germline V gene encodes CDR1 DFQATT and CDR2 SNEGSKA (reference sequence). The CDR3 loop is CSVPRQGTEAFF. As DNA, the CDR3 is TGCAGTGTGCCCCGGCAAGGTACTGAAGCTTTCTTT.

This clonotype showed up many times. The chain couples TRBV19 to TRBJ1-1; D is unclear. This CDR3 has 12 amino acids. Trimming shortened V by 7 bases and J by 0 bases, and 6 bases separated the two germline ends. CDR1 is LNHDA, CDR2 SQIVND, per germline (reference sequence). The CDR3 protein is CASMQMNTEAFF. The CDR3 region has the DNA TGTGCCAGTATGCAGATGAACACTGAAGCTTTCTTT.

The CDR3 reads CSVMRGGKQFF. CDR3 in DNA: TGCAGTGTAATGCGGGGGGGCAAGCAGTTCTTC. V is TRBV20-1 and J is TRBJ2-1; TRBD2 aligns across 9 bases. V dropped 7 bases and J dropped 11; count of bases not matched to a gene: 6. This CDR3 comprises 11 residues. CDR1 and CDR2 from the germline V gene are DFQATT and SNEGSKA (reference sequence).

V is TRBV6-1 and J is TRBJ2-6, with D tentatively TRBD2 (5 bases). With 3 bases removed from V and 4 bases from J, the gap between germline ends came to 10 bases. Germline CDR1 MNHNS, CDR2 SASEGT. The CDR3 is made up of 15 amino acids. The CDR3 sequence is CASSDEEAGANVLTF. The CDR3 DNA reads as TGTGCCAGCAGTGATGAGGAGGCCGGGGCCAACGTCCTGACTTTC.

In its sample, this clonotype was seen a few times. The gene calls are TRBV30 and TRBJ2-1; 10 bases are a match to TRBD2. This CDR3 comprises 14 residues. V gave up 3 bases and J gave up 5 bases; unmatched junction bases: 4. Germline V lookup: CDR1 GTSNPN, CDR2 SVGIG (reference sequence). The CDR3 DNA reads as TGTGCCTGGAGACTAGCGGGGACAGACAATGAGCAGTTCTTC. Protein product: CAWRLAGTDNEQFF.